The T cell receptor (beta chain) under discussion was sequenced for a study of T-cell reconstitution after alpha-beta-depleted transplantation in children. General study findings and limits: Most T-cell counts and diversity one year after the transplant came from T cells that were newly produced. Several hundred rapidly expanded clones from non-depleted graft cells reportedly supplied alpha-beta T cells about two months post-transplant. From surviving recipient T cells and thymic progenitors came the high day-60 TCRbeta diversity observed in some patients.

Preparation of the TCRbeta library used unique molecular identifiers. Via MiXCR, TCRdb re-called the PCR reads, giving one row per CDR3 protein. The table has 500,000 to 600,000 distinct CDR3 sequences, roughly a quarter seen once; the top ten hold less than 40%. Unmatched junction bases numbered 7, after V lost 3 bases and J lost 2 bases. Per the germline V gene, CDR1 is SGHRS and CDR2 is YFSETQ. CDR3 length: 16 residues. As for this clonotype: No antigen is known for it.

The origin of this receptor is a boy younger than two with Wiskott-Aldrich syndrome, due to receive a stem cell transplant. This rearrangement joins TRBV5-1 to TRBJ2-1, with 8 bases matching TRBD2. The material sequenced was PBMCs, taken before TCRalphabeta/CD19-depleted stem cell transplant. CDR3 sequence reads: CASSSNSGTPYNEQFF. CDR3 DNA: TGCGCCAGCAGCTCAAATAGCGGGACCCCCTACAATGAGCAGTTCTTC.